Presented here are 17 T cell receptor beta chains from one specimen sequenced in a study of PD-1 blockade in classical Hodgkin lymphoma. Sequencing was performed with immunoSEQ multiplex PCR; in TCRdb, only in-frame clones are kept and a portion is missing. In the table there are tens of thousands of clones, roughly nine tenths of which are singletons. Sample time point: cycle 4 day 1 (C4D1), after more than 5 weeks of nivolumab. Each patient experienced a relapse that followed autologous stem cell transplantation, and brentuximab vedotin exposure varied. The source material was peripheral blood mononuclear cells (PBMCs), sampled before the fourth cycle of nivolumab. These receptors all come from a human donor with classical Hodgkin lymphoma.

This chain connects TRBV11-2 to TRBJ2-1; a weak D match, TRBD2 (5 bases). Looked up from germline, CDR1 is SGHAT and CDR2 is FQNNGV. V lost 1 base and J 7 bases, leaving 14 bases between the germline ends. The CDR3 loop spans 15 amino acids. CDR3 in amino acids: CASSLGTRRGNEQFF. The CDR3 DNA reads TGTGCCAGCAGCTTAGGGACCCGCCGAGGGAATGAGCAGTTCTTC.

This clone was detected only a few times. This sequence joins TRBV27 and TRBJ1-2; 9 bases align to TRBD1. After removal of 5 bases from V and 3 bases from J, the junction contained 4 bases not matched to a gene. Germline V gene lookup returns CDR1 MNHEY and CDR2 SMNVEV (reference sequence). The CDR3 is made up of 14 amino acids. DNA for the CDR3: TGTGCCAGCAGTCCAGACAGGGGGTACTATGGCTACACCTTC. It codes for CASSPDRGYYGYTF.

CDR3 sequence (DNA): TGTGCCAGCAGTGACGAACTGAACACTGAAGCTTTCTTT. It translates to CASSDELNTEAFF. This chain links TRBV6-1 with TRBJ1-1, with no clear D. Trimming left V 3 bases short and J 0 bases short, with 5 bases between. CDR3 length: 13 amino acids. Looked up from germline, CDR1 is MNHNS and CDR2 is SASEGT.

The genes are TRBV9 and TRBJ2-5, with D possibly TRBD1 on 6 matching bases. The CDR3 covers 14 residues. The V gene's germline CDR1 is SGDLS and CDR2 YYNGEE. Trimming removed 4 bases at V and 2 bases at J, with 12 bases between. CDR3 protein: CASSPDRPQETQYF. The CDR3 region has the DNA TGTGCCAGCAGCCCCGACAGGCCGCAAGAGACCCAGTACTTC.

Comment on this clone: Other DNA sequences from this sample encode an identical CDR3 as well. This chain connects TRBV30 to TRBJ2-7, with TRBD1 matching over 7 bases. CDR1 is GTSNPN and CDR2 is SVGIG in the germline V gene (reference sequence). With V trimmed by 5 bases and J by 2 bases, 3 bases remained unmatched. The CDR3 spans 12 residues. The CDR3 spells CAWRDRAYEQYF. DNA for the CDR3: TGTGCCTGGCGAGACAGGGCCTACGAGCAGTACTTC.

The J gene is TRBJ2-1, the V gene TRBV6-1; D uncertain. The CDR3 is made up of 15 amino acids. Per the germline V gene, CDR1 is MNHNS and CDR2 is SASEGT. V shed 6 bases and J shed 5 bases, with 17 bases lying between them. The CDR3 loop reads CASSPPDPPNNEQFF. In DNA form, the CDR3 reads TGTGCCAGCAGCCCCCCAGACCCCCCGAACAATGAGCAGTTCTTC.

CDR3 protein: CASSFSSGAFQETQYF. The DNA of the CDR3 is TGCGCCAGCAGCTTTTCTAGCGGGGCCTTCCAAGAGACCCAGTACTTC. This sequence joins TRBV5-1 and TRBJ2-5; 9 bases fit TRBD2. The CDR3 spans 16 residues. Unmatched junction bases numbered 6, after V lost 2 bases and J lost 1 base. CDR1 and CDR2 (germline): SGHRS, YFSETQ. Drawing the rest from reference TRBV5-1 and TRBJ2-5, the complete variable domain is KAGVTQTPRYLIKTRGQQVTLSCSPISGHRSVSWYQQTPGQGLQFLFEYFSETQRNKGNFPGRFSGRQFSNSRSEMNVSTLELGDSALYLCASSFSSGAFQETQYFGPGTRLLVL.

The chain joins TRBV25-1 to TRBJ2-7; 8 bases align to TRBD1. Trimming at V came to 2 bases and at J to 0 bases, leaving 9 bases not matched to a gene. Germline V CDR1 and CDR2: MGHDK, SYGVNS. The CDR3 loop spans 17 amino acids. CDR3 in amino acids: CASSEKIPGQASYEQYF. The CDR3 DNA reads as TGTGCCAGCAGTGAAAAAATCCCGGGACAGGCCTCCTACGAGCAGTACTTC.

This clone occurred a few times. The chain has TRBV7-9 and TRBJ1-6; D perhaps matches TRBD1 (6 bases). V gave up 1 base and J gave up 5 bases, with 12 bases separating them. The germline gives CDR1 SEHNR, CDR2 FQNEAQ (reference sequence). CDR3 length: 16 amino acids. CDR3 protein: CASSLGGPVDNSPLHF. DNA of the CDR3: TGTGCCAGCAGCTTAGGGGGGCCGGTCGATAATTCACCCCTCCACTTT.

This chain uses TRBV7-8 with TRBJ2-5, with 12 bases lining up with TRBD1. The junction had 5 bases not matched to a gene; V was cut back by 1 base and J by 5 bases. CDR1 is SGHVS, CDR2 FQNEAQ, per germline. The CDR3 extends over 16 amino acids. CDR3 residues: CASSLGSGTGGETQYF. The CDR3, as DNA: TGTGCCAGCAGCTTAGGCTCCGGGACAGGGGGCGAGACCCAGTACTTC.

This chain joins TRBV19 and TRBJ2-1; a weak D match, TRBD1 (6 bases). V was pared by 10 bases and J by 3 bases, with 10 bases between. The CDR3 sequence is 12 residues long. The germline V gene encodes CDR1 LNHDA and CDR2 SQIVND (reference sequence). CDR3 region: CAIGTYYNEQFF. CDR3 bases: TGTGCCATTGGGACATACTACAATGAGCAGTTCTTC.

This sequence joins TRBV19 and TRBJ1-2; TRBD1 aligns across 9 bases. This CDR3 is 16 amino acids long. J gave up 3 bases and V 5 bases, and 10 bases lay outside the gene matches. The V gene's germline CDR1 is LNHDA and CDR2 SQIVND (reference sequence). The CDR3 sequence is CASSSNPTGGDYGYTF. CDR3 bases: TGTGCCAGTAGTTCCAACCCTACAGGGGGCGACTATGGCTACACCTTC.

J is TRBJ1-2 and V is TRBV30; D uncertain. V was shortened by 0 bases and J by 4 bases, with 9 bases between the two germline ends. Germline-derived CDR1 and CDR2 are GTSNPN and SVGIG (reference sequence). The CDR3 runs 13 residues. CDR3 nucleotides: TGTGCCTGGAGTGTGGGCCAGATCTATGGCTACACCTTC. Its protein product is CAWSVGQIYGYTF.

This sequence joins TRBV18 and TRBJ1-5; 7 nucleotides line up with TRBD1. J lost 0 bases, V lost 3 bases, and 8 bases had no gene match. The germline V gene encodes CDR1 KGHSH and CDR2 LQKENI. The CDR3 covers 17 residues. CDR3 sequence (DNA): TGTGCCAGCTCACCTGGGACAGATGCCTATAGCAATCAGCCCCAGCATTTT. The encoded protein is CASSPGTDAYSNQPQHF. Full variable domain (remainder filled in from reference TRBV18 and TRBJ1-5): NAGVMQNPRHLVRRRGQEARLRCSPMKGHSHVYWYRQLPEEGLKFMVYLQKENIIDESGMPKERFSAEFPKEGPSILRIQQVVRGDSAAYFCASSPGTDAYSNQPQHFGDGTRLSIL.

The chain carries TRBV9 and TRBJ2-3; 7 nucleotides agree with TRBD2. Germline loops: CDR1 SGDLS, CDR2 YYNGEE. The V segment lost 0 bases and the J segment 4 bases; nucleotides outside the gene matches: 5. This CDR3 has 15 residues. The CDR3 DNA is TGTGCCAGCAGCGTAGCGGGGGGAGGGGCAGATACGCAGTATTTT. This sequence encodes CASSVAGGGADTQYF.

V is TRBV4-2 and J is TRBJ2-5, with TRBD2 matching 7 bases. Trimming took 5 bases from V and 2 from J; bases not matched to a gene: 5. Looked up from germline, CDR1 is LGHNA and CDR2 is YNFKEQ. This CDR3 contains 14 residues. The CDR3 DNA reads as TGTGCCAGCAGCTTAGGGACTACTCAAGAGACCCAGTACTTC. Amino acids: CASSLGTTQETQYF.

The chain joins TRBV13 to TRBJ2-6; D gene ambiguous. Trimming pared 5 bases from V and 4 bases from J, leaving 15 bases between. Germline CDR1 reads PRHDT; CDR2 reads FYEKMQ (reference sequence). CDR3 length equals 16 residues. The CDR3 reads CASSPLSPGGANVLTF. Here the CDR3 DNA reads TGTGCCAGCAGCCCCCTGAGCCCGGGCGGGGCCAACGTCCTGACTTTC.